Sequencing of this TCR beta chain was carried out in a study of read filtering for tumor transcriptome and immune sequencing. Findings of the study overall: Without single-read clonotypes, shared clonotype proportions correlated more between IR-seq and RNA-seq. In IR-seq, single-read clonotypes were around four fifths of clonotypes but approximately 3.5% of reads. Even smaller IR-seq throughput identified most shared clonotypes.

Molecular barcoded adaptors covering alpha/delta and beta/gamma chains were used on approximately 400 ng RNA. One entry per CDR3 protein results from TCRdb running MiXCR on the reads. Seen here are around 29,000 distinct CDR3 sequences, roughly an eighth observed once, and the top ten hold roughly two fifths. Deletions cut 0 bases from V and 1 base from J, with 12 bases between. The germline CDR1 and CDR2 sequences are SGHDN and FVKESK. This CDR3 is built from 16 residues. This clonotype showed up many times. The antigen is unknown. The sample taken for sequencing was a population of CD138-negative cells sorted from bone marrow. The chain uses TRBV14 and TRBJ2-5; tentatively, D is TRBD1 or TRBD2 (6 bases each). The receptor comes from a donor at least 40 years old with multiple myeloma. The CDR3 sequence is CASSQEAGQPQETQYF. The DNA for the CDR3 is TGTGCCAGCAGCCAAGAGGCGGGACAACCCCAAGAGACCCAGTACTTC.